This TCR beta chain stems from a study of Graves' ophthalmopathy and Graves' hyperthyroidism. Study observations and caveats: The study's model predicted ophthalmopathy progression at 70.59% sensitivity and about 78% specificity. A majority of expanded thyroid clonotypes exceeding 0.001 frequency were likewise present in blood.

There are many counts of this clonotype. The antigen is undetermined. Amplification from RNA transcripts yielded the TCR beta CDR3 regions. An opening RT-PCR round employed HTBI primers and preceded a second-round multiplex PCR. From the multiplex PCR reads, TCRdb called clonotypes with MiXCR, one entry per CDR3 protein. Among roughly 500,000 distinct CDR3 sequences, approximately 15% were seen once, and the ten largest hold over 7.5%. The authors isolated PBMCs from 8.5 to 10 ml of fresh peripheral blood. The specimen was blood. The origin of this receptor is a young woman with Graves' ophthalmopathy.

CDR3 protein: CAAKPTHPNYGYTF. CDR3 nucleotide sequence: TGTGCCGCCAAACCTACACACCCTAACTATGGCTACACCTTC. The genes are TRBV28 and TRBJ1-2, with D unresolved. The germline gives CDR1 MDHEN, CDR2 SYDVKM. Trimming stripped 11 bases from V and 0 bases from J, with 16 bases between. The CDR3 has 14 residues.